The TCR beta chain under discussion was sequenced for a study of T cell responses to AZD1222 COVID-19 vaccine. The assay was immunoSEQ multiplex PCR, and TCRdb's table has in-frame clones only and misses some. There are 95,000 to 100,000 clones in the sample; about 88% occur only once, and 1.6% lies in the top ten. Germline values: CDR1 MDHEN, CDR2 SYDVKM. The CDR3 runs to 15 residues. The V gene lost 2 bases and the J gene lost 0 bases, with 7 bases spanning the gap. V gene TRBV28 combines with J gene TRBJ2-2, with D uncertain. This TCR derives from an adult in good health. The sequences come from peripheral blood, collected on day 0 of AZD1222 vaccination. The chain's CDR3 is CASSLASANTGELFF. The CDR3 bases are TGTGCCAGCAGTTTAGCCAGTGCGAACACCGGGGAGCTGTTTTTT. The variable domain in full, completed from reference TRBV28 and TRBJ2-2, reads DVKVTQSSRYLVKRTGEKVFLECVQDMDHENMFWYRQDPGLGLRLIYFSYDVKMKEKGDIPEGYSVSREKKERFSLILESASTNQTSMYLCASSLASANTGELFFGEGSRLTVL.